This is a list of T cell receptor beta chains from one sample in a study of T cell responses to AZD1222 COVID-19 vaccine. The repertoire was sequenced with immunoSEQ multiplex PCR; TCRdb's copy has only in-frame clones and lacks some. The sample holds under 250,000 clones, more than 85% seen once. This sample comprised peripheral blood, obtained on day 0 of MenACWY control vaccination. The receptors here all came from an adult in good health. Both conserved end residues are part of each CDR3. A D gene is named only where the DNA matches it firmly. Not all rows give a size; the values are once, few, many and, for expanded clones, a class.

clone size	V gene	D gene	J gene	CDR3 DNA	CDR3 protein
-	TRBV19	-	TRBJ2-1	TGTGCCAGTAGTATACGGGAGTTTTCCTACAATGAGCAGTTCTTC	CASSIREFSYNEQFF
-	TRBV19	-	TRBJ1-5	TGTGCCAGTAGTCCTAGCAAACAGCCCCAGCATTTT	CASSPSKQPQHF
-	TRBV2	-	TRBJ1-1	TGTGCCAGCAGTGTAAGACGGGGAAACACTGAAGCTTTCTTT	CASSVRRGNTEAFF
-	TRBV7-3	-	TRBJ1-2	TGTGCCAGCAGCCTGCGGGGGGATCACTATGGCTACACCTTC	CASSLRGDHYGYTF
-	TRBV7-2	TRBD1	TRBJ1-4	TGTGCCAGCAGCTTACAAGCTTGGACAGGGGCCGGGGTTGAAAAACTGTTTTTT	CASSLQAWTGAGVEKLFF
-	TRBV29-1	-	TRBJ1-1	TGCAGCGTTGTAGACCGACTTGAAGCTTTCTTT	CSVVDRLEAFF
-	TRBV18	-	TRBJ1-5	TGTGCCAGCTCCCTAGGGGGGGGAGTCGGCAATCAGCCCCAGCATTTT	CASSLGGGVGNQPQHF
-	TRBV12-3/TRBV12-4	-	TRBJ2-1	TGTGCCAGGGGGTATCGGGAGTCCAATGAGCAGTTCTTC	CARGYRESNEQFF
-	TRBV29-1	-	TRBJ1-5	TGCAGCGCCCTCGGGGGGTGGAATCAGCCCCAGCATTTT	CSALGGWNQPQHF
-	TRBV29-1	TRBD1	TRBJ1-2	TGCAGCGTAGGAGGGACAGACACCTATGGCTACACCTTC	CSVGGTDTYGYTF
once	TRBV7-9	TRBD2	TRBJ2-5	TGTGCCAGCAGCTTGGGACTAGCGAGCCAAGAGACCCAGTACTTC	CASSLGLASQETQYF
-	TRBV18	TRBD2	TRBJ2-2	TGTGCCAGCTCACCCAGGACTAGCGGGGTCTCCGGGGAGCTGTTTTTT	CASSPRTSGVSGELFF
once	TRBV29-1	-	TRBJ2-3	TGCAGCGTTGAGAAGGTTAGCACAGATACGCAGTATTTT	CSVEKVSTDTQYF
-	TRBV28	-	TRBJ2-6	TGTGCCAGCAGACCCTCTGGGGCCAACGTCCTGACTTTC	CASRPSGANVLTF
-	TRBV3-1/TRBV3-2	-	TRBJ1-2	TGTGCCAGCAGCCAAGCGGCGATCGGCTACACCTTC	CASSQAAIGYTF
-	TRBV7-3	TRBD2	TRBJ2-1	TGTGCCAGCAGCCCTCGTGGGCCGGGGGGGCAGTTCTTC	CASSPRGPGGQFF
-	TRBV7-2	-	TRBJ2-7	TGTGCCAGCACCCAATCCGTACAGGTCAGCTCCTACGAGCAGTACTTC	CASTQSVQVSSYEQYF
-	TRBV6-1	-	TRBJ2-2	TGTGCCAGCAGTGAAATGGTGCCCACCGGGGAGCTGTTTTTT	CASSEMVPTGELFF
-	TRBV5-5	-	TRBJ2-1	TGTGCCAGCAGTAAAAGCTCCTACAATGAGCAGTTCTTC	CASSKSSYNEQFF
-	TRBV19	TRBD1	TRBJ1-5	TGTGCCAGTAGTTCCAGGGACAGGGTCAAGCCCCAGCATTTT	CASSSRDRVKPQHF
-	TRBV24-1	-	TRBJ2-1	TGTGCCACCAGTCTTAGCGCCTACAATGAGCAGTTCTTC	CATSLSAYNEQFF
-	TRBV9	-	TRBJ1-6	TGTGCCAGCAGCGTCTACGACAGCCATTATAATTCACCCCTCCACTTT	CASSVYDSHYNSPLHF
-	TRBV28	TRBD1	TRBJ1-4	TGTGCCGGGGGATCGACAGGGACGAATGAAAAACTGTTTTTT	CAGGSTGTNEKLFF
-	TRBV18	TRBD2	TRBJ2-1	TGTGCCAGCTCAACCGGGACTAGAAAGGGTGAGCAGTTCTTC	CASSTGTRKGEQFF
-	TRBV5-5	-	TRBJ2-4	TGTGCCAGCAGCTTGATGGTGGAGGGGGCTGAGTACAAAAACATTCAGTACTTC	CASSLMVEGAEYKNIQYF
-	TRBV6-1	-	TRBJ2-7	TGTGCCAGCAGTCAAAGACGTTACTCCTACGAGCAGTACTTC	CASSQRRYSYEQYF
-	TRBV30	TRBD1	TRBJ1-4	TGTGCCTGGAGTGCTGGACAGGGAGGGATTGAAAAACTGTTTTTT	CAWSAGQGGIEKLFF
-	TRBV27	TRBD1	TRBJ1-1	TGTGCCAGCAGTCTGGGGACAGGGAGGCGAGCTTTCTTT	CASSLGTGRRAFF
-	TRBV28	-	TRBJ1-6	TGTGCCAGCAGTACCCCGGGAAACAATTCACCCCTCCACTTT	CASSTPGNNSPLHF
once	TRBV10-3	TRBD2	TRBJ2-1	TGTGCCATCAGGAGGGACGGGGGGAATGAGCAGTTCTTC	CAIRRDGGNEQFF
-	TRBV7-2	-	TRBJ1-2	TGTGCCAGCAGCCAAAACCCTGACAGAATCTATGGCTACACCTTC	CASSQNPDRIYGYTF
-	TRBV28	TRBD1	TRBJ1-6	TGTGCCAGCAGGGAGTCACCGGGACAGAGAAATTCACCCCTCCACTTT	CASRESPGQRNSPLHF
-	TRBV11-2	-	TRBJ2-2	TGTGCCAGCAGCTTATTTAGGCTGGGAGCGAACACCGGGGAGCTGTTTTTT	CASSLFRLGANTGELFF
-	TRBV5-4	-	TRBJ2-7	TGTGCCAGCAGCTCCAACGCCCGGCTCAACGAGCAGTACTTC	CASSSNARLNEQYF
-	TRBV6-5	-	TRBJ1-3	TGTGCCAGCGCCATGGACATCTCTGGAAACACCATATATTTT	CASAMDISGNTIYF
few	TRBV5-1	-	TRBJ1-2	TGCGCCAGCAGCCCGCGGGGCAGGGATTACGACTATGGCTACACCTTC	CASSPRGRDYDYGYTF
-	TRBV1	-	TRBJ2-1	TGCACCAGCAGCCACCGGGAGGCGGGGGCCTACAATGAGCAGTTCTTC	CTSSHREAGAYNEQFF
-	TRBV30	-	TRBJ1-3	TGTGCCTGCCAACTCAGGGGTTCTGGAAACACCATATATTTT	CACQLRGSGNTIYF
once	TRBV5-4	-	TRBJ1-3	TGTGCCAGCAGCCCGGGGATGGTTGGCTCTGGAAACACCATATATTTT	CASSPGMVGSGNTIYF
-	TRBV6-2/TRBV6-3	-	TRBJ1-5	TGTGCCAGCAGCCGCAAGAGGGAATCTAGTCAGCCCCAGCATTTT	CASSRKRESSQPQHF